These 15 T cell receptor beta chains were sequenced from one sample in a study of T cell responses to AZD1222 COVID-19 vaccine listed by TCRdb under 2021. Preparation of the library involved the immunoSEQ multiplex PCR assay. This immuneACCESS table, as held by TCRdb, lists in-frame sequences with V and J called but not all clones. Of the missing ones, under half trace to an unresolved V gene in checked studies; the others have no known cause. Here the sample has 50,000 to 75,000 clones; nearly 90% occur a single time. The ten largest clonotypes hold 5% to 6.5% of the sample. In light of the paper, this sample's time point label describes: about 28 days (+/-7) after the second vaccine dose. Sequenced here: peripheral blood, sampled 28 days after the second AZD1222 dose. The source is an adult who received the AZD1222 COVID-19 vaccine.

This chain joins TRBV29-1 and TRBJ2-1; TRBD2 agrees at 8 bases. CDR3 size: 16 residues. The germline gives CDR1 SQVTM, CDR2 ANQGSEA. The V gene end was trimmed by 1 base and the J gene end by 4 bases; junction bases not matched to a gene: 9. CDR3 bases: TGCAGCGTTGAAGGGTTAGCGGGGCCCCATTACAATGAGCAGTTCTTC. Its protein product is CSVEGLAGPHYNEQFF.

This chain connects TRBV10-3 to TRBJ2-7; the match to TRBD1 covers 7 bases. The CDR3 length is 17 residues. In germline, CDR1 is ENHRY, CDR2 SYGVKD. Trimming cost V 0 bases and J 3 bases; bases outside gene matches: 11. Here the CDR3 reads CAISESGRGKSDYEQYF. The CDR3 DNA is TGTGCCATCAGTGAGTCTGGCAGGGGGAAATCTGACTACGAGCAGTACTTC.

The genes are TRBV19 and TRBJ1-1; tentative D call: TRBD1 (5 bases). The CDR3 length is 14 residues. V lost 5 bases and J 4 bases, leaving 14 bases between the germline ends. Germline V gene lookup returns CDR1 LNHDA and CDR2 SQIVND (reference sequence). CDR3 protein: CASSPRQSSTEAFF. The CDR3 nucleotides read TGTGCCAGTAGTCCGAGACAGAGTAGCACTGAAGCTTTCTTT. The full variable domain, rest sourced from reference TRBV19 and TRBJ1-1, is DGGITQSPKYLFRKEGQNVTLSCEQNLNHDAMYWYRQDPGQGLRLIYYSQIVNDFQKGDIAEGYSVSREKKESFPLTVTSAQKNPTAFYLCASSPRQSSTEAFFGQGTRLTVV.

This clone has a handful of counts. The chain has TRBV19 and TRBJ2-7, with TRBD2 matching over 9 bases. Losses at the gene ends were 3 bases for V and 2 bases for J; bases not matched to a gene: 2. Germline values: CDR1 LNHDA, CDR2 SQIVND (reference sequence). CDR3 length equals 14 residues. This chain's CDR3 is CASSMGLATYEQYF. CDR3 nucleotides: TGTGCCAGTAGTATGGGACTAGCAACCTACGAGCAGTACTTC. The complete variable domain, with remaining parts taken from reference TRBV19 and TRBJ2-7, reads DGGITQSPKYLFRKEGQNVTLSCEQNLNHDAMYWYRQDPGQGLRLIYYSQIVNDFQKGDIAEGYSVSREKKESFPLTVTSAQKNPTAFYLCASSMGLATYEQYFGPGTRLTVT.

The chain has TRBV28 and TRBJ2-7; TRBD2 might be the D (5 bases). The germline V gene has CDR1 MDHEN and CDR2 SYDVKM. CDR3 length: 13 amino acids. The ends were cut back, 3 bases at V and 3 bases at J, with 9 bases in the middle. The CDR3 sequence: CASSLVGVYEQYF. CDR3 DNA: TGTGCCAGCAGTTTGGTCGGGGTCTACGAGCAGTACTTC.

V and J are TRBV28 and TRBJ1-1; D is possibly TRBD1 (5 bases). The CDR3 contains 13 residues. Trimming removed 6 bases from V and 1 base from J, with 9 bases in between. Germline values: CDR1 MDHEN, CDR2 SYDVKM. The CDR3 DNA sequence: TGTGCCAGCAGGCGGGACGGGAACACTGAAGCTTTCTTT. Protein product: CASRRDGNTEAFF.

The CDR3 reads CASSQVQGDGSGYTF. For the CDR3, the DNA is TGTGCCAGCAGCCAAGTACAAGGGGACGGGAGTGGCTACACCTTC. V is TRBV14 and J is TRBJ1-2; tentatively, D is TRBD1 (5 bases). The V gene lost 1 base and the J gene lost 7 bases, with 16 bases spanning the gap. CDR3 length equals 15 residues. Germline CDR1 reads SGHDN; CDR2 reads FVKESK. The full variable domain, its missing parts supplied by reference TRBV14 and TRBJ1-2, is EAGVTQFPSHSVIEKGQTVTLRCDPISGHDNLYWYRRVMGKEIKFLLHFVKESKQDESGMPNNRFLAERTGGTYSTLKVQPAELEDSGVYFCASSQVQGDGSGYTFGSGTRLTVV.

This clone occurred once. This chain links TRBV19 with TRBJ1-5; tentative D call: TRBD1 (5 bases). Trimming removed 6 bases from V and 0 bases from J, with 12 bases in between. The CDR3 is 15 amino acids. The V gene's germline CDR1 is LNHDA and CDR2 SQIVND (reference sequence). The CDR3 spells CASRAGTYSNQPQHF. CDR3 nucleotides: TGTGCCAGTAGAGCCGGGACTTATAGCAATCAGCCCCAGCATTTT.

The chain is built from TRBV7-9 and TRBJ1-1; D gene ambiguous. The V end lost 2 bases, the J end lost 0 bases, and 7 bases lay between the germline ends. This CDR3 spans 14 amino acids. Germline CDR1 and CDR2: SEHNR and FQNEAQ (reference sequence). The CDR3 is CASSLHKLNTEAFF. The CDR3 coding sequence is TGTGCCAGCAGCTTACACAAACTGAACACTGAAGCTTTCTTT.

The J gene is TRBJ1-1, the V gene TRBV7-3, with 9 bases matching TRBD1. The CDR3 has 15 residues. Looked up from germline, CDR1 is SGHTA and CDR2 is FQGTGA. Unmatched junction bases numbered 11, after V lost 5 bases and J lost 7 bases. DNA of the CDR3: TGTGCCAGCAGCCCATCCCCGGGACAGGGAATTGAAGCTTTCTTT. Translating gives CASSPSPGQGIEAFF.

In nucleotides, the CDR3 is TGTGCCAGCAGCTTAAGGCAGCAAGAGACCCAGTACTTC. It specifies CASSLRQQETQYF. The chain employs TRBV5-4 and TRBJ2-5, with D hard to call. In germline, CDR1 is SGHNT, CDR2 YYREEE (reference sequence). V lost 2 bases, J lost 2 bases, and 7 bases lay in between. The CDR3 is made up of 13 amino acids.

CDR3 DNA sequence: TGCGCCAGCAGCCCGTGGAGGACAGGGGGCGGTAGGAACACCGGGGAGCTGTTTTTT. Residues: CASSPWRTGGGRNTGELFF. V gene TRBV5-1 combines with J gene TRBJ2-2; 11 positions agree with TRBD1. The V gene end was trimmed by 4 bases and the J gene end by 1 base; junction bases not matched to a gene: 12. The CDR3 is 19 amino acids. Germline loops: CDR1 SGHRS, CDR2 YFSETQ.

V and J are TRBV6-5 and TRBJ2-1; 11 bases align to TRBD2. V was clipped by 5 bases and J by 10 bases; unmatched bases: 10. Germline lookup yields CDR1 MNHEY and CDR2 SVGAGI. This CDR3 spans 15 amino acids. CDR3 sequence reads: CASSLRLAGTGEQFF. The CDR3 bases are TGTGCCAGCAGTCTAAGACTAGCGGGAACGGGGGAGCAGTTCTTC.

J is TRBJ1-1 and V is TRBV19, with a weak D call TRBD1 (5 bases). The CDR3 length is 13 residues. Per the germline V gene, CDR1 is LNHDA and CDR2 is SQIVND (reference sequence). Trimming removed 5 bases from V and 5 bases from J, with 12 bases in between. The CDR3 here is CASSRQGTTEAFF. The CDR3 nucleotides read TGTGCCAGTAGTCGGCAGGGAACTACTGAAGCTTTCTTT.

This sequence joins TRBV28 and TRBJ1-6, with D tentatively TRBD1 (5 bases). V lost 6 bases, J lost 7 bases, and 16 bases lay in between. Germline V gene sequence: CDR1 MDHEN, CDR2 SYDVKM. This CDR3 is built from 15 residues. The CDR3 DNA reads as TGTGCCAGCAGCTTTATGGGGGGTTTAAATTCACCCCTCCACTTT. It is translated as CASSFMGGLNSPLHF. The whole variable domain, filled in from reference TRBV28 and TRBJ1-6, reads DVKVTQSSRYLVKRTGEKVFLECVQDMDHENMFWYRQDPGLGLRLIYFSYDVKMKEKGDIPEGYSVSREKKERFSLILESASTNQTSMYLCASSFMGGLNSPLHFGNGTRLTVT.